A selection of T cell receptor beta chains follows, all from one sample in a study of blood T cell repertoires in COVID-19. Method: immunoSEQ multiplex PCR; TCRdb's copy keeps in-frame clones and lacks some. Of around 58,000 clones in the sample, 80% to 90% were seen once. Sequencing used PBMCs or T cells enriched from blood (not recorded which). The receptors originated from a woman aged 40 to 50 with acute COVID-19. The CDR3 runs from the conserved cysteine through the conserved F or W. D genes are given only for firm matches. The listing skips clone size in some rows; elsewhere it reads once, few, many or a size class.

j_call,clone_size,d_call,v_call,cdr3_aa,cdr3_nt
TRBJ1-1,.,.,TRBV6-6,CASSRGQLNTEAFF,TGTGCCAGCAGTCGAGGACAGTTGAACACTGAAGCTTTCTTT
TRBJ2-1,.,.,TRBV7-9,CASSIRESAQFF,TGTGCCAGCAGCATCCGGGAGTCTGCGCAGTTCTTC
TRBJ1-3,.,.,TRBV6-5,CAASGGGSSGNTIYF,TGTGCCGCCTCTGGGGGGGGAAGCTCTGGAAACACCATATATTTT
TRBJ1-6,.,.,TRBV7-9,CASSSWTGGGSPLHF,TGTGCCAGCAGCTCTTGGACGGGAGGTGGATCACCCCTCCACTTT
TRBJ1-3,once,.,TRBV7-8,CASSLAGGSSGNTIYF,TGTGCCAGCAGCTTAGCGGGAGGGAGCTCTGGAAACACCATATATTTT
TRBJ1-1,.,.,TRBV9,CASSLSSVQDTEAFF,TGTGCCAGCAGCCTGTCATCGGTGCAGGACACTGAAGCTTTCTTT
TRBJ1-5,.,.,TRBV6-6,CASSPPPRVKQGAHYSNQPQHF,TGTGCCAGCAGTCCACCCCCTCGGGTTAAACAGGGAGCCCACTATAGCAATCAGCCCCAGCATTTT
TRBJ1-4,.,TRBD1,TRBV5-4,CASSRDSVGELFF,TGTGCCAGCAGCCGGGACAGTGTGGGGGAACTGTTTTTT
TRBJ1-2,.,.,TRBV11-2,CASSKDGVDYTF,TGTGCCAGCAGCAAGGACGGGGTTGACTACACCTTC
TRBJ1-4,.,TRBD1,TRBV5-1,CASSLSPGQGYEKLFF,TGCGCCAGCAGCTTGTCCCCGGGACAGGGCTACGAAAAACTGTTTTTT
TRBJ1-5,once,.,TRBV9,CASSLLGDWGQPQHF,TGTGCCAGCAGCCTTTTAGGGGACTGGGGTCAGCCCCAGCATTTT
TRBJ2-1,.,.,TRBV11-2,CASRSGGEYNEQFF,TGTGCCAGCCGATCAGGCGGGGAGTACAATGAGCAGTTCTTC
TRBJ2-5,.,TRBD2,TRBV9,CASSWREREEETQYF,TGTGCCAGCAGCTGGAGGGAGCGGGAGGAGGAGACCCAGTACTTC
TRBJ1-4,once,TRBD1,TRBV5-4,CASSLTSFGTGERGGFF,TGTGCCAGCAGCTTAACCTCGTTCGGGACAGGGGAGAGGGGGGGGTTTTTT
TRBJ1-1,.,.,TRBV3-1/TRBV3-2,CASSLGADTEAFF,TGTGCCAGCAGCCTGGGGGCGGACACTGAAGCTTTCTTT
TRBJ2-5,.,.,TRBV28,CASSLYKQETQYF,TGTGCCAGCAGTTTATACAAGCAAGAGACCCAGTACTTC
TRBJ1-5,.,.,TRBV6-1,CASSSAGTNQPQHF,TGTGCCAGCAGTTCCGCAGGGACTAATCAGCCCCAGCATTTT
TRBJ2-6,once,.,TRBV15,CATSRDLGLEANVLTF,TGTGCCACCAGCAGAGACCTCGGTCTCGAGGCCAACGTCCTGACTTTC
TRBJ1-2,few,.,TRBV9,CASSVDQGHTRGYTF,TGTGCCAGCAGCGTAGATCAGGGACACACTAGGGGCTACACCTTC
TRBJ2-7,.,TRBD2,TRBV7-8,CASSLGLAGHEQYF,TGTGCCAGCAGCCTAGGACTAGCGGGCCACGAGCAGTACTTC
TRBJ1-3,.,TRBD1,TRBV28,CASSRQGARNTIYF,TGTGCCAGCAGCCGCCAGGGGGCCAGAAACACCATATATTTT
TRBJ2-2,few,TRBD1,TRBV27,CASSWLRQGARVQELFF,TGTGCCAGCAGTTGGCTGCGACAGGGGGCCCGTGTCCAGGAGCTGTTTTTT
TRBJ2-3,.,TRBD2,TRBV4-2,CASSQEREGTDTQYF,TGTGCCAGCAGCCAAGAGCGGGAGGGCACAGATACGCAGTATTTT
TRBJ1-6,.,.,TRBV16,CASSQSTGNSLHF,TGTGCCAGCAGCCAATCGACCGGGAACTCCCTCCACTTT
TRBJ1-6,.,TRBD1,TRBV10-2,CASSESPGTGGSPLHF,TGCGCCAGCAGTGAGTCCCCCGGGACAGGCGGTTCACCCCTCCACTTT
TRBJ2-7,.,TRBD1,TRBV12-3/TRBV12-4,CASSLLQGVEQYF,TGTGCCAGCAGTTTACTCCAGGGGGTCGAGCAGTACTTC
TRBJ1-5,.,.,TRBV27,CASRERDGSNQPQHF,TGTGCCAGCAGGGAACGGGACGGGAGTAATCAGCCCCAGCATTTT
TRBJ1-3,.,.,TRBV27,CASRGAGVGGNTIYF,TGTGCCAGCCGGGGAGCGGGGGTGGGTGGAAACACCATATATTTT
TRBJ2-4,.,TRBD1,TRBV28,CASSFGVGGVVAQNIQYF,TGTGCCAGCAGTTTCGGGGTAGGGGGCGTCGTAGCCCAAAACATTCAGTACTTC
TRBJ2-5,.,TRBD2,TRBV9,CASSGGGTRERQTQYF,TGTGCCAGCAGCGGGGGCGGGACTAGAGAAAGGCAGACCCAGTACTTC
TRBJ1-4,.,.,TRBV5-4,CASSLGTRGEKLFF,TGTGCCAGCAGCTTAGGGACCAGGGGTGAAAAACTGTTTTTT
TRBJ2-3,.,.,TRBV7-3,CASSYGTSTSTDTQYF,TGTGCCAGCAGCTACGGGACTTCTACTAGCACAGATACGCAGTATTTT
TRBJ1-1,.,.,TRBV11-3,CASSDRGSDPTEAFF,TGTGCCAGCAGCGACCGGGGGTCCGACCCCACTGAAGCTTTCTTT
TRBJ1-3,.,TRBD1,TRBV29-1,CSVAGTVGSGNTIYF,TGCAGCGTTGCCGGGACAGTTGGCTCTGGAAACACCATATATTTT
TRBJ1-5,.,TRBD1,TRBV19,CASSPGTGYQPQHF,TGTGCCAGTAGTCCGGGGACAGGGTATCAGCCCCAGCATTTT
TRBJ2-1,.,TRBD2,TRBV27,CASRITSGNNNEQFF,TGTGCCAGCAGAATAACTAGCGGGAACAACAATGAGCAGTTCTTC
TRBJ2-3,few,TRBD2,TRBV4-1,CASSQDAAGAGDTQYF,TGCGCCAGCAGCCAAGATGCAGCGGGGGCAGGAGATACGCAGTATTTT
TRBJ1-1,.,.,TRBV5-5,CASSFGGRNTEAFF,TGTGCCAGCAGCTTCGGCGGCAGGAACACTGAAGCTTTCTTT
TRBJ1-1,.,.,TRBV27,CASSFIRPAGPGEAFF,TGTGCCAGCAGTTTTATACGCCCGGCAGGGCCCGGTGAAGCTTTCTTT
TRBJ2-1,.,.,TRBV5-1,CASSLAARDNEQFF,TGCGCCAGCAGCTTGGCGGCCAGGGACAATGAGCAGTTCTTC
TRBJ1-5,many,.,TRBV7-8,CASSLAQMAVQGQPQHF,TGTGCCAGCAGCTTAGCCCAAATGGCCGTCCAGGGTCAGCCCCAGCATTTT
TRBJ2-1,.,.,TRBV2,CASSEQGGRWDEQFF,TGTGCCAGCAGTGAACAGGGGGGCCGGTGGGATGAGCAGTTCTTC
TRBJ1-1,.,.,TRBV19,CASSRGSMNTEAFF,TGTGCCAGTAGTAGGGGCAGCATGAACACTGAAGCTTTCTTT
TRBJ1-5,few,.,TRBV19,CASSGAGSWWANQPQHF,TGTGCCAGTAGTGGGGCAGGATCTTGGTGGGCCAATCAGCCCCAGCATTTT
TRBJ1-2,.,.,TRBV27,CASSPFATTGPQGSYGYTF,TGTGCCAGCAGTCCGTTTGCCACGACAGGTCCCCAGGGGAGCTATGGCTACACCTTC
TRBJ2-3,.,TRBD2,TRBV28,CASTRPGTSGMDTQYF,TGTGCCAGCACTCGGCCCGGGACTAGCGGGATGGATACGCAGTATTTT
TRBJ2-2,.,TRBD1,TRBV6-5,CASLPGTGTGELFF,TGTGCCAGCCTCCCAGGGACAGGGACCGGGGAGCTGTTTTTT
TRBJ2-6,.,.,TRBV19,CASSPQGSGANVLTF,TGTGCCAGTAGTCCCCAGGGCTCTGGGGCCAACGTCCTGACTTTC
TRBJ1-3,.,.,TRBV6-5,CASRGAGNTIYF,TGTGCTTCCCGGGGGGCTGGAAACACCATATATTTT
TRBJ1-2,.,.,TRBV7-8,CASSVSGSYGYTF,TGTGCCAGCAGCGTTAGCGGCTCCTATGGCTACACCTTC
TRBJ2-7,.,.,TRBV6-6,CASSPARSVFPKGEQYF,TGTGCCAGCAGTCCGGCGCGATCGGTTTTCCCGAAGGGGGAGCAGTACTTC
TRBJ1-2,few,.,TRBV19,CASSKSPGVNYGYTF,TGTGCCAGTAGTAAGTCGCCGGGGGTAAACTATGGCTACACCTTC
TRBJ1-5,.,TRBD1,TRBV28,CASSDRGRVANQPQHF,TGTGCCAGCAGCGACAGGGGCCGGGTCGCGAATCAGCCCCAGCATTTT